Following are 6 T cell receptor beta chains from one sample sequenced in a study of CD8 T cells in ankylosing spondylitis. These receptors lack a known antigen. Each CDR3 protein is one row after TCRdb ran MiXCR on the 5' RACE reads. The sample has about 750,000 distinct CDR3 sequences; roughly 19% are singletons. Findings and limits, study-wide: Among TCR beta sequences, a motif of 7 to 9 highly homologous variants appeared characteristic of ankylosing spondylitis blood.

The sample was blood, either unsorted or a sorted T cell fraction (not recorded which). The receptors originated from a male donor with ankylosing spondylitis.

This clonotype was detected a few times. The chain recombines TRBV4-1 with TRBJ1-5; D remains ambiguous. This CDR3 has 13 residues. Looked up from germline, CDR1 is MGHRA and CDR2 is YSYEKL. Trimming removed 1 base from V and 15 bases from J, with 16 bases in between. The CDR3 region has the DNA TGCGCCAGCAGCCAAGCCCCCGGAGAACTGAGGCATTTT. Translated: CASSQAPGELRHF.

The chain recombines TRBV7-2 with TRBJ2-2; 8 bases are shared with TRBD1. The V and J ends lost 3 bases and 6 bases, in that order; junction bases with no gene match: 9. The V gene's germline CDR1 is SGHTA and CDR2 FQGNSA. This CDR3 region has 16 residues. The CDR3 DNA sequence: TGTGCCAGCAGCTTCCTTGTTGAGACAGGGGCCGGGGAGCTGTTTTTT. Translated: CASSFLVETGAGELFF.

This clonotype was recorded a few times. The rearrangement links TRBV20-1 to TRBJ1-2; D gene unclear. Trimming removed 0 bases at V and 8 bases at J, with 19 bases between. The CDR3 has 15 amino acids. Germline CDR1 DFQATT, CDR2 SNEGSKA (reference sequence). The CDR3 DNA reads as TGCAGTGCTAGAGATACCCAGTGGCAGGCCCGGGGCTACACCTTC. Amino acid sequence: CSARDTQWQARGYTF.

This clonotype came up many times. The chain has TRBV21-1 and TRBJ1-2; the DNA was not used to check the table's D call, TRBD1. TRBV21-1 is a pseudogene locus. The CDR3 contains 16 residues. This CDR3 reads CASSPGQGIFNYGYTF. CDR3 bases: TGTGCCAGCAGCCCGGGACAGGGAATATTTAACTATGGCTACACCTTC.

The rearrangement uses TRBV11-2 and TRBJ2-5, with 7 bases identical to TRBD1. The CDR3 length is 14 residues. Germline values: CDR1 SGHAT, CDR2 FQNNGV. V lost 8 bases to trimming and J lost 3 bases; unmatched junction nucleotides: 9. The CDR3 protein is CASGKTGAEETQYF. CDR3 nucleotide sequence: TGTGCCAGCGGCAAAACAGGGGCCGAAGAGACCCAGTACTTC.

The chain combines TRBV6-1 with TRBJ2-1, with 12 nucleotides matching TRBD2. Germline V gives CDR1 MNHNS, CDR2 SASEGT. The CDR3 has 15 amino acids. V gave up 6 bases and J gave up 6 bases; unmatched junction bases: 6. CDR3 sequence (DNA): TGTGCCAGCAGCTCACTAGCGGGGGGATTCAATGAGCAGTTCTTC. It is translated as CASSSLAGGFNEQFF.